This record concerns one TCR beta chain sequence. The entry originates in a study of blood T cell repertoires in COVID-19. On the study more broadly: Sites in the United States, Italy and Spain provided acute and convalescent COVID-19 samples. The cDNA or gDNA used as material had been derived from T cells, B-cell-depleted T cells, or PBMCs.

TCRdb's table, derived via immunoSEQ multiplex PCR, lists solely in-frame clones and lacks some. The table includes roughly 260,000 clones, roughly nine tenths detected once. This receptor was taken from a man between 60 and 70 years old who had recovered from COVID-19. The sequencing sample was made of peripheral blood.

The chain's CDR3 is CASSPLRNTEAFF. Written as DNA, the CDR3 is TGTGCCAGCAGTCCTCTAAGGAACACTGAAGCTTTCTTT. This chain connects TRBV25-1 to TRBJ1-1, with unresolved D. The V end lost 5 bases, the J end lost 1 base, and 8 bases lay between the germline ends. CDR3 size: 13 residues. Germline loops: CDR1 MGHDK, CDR2 SYGVNS.